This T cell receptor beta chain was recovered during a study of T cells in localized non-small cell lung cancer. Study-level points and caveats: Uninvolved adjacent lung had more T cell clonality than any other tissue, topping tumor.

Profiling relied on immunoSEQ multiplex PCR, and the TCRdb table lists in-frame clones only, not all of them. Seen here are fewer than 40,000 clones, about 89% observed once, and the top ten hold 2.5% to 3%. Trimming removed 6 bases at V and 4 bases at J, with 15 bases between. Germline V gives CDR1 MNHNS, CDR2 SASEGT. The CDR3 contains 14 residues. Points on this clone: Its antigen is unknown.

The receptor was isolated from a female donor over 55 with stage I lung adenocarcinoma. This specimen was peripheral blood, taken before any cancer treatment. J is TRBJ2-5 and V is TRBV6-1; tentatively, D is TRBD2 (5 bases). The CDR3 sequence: CASSDPRVGETQYF. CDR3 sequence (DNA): TGTGCCAGCAGCGATCCGCGGGTGGGAGAGACCCAGTACTTC.